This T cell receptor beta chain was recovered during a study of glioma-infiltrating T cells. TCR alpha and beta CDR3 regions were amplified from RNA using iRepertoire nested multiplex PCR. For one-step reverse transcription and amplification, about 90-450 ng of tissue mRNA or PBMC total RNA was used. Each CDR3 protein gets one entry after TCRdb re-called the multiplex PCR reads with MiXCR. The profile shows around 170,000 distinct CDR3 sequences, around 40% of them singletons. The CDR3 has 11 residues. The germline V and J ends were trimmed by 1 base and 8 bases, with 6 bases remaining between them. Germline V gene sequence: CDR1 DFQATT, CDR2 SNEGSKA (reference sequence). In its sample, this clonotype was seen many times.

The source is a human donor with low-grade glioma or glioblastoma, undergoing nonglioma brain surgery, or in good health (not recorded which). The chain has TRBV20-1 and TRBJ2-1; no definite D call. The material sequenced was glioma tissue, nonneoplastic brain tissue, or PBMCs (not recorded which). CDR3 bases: TGCAGTGCTAGAGTATTCGATGAGCAGTTCTTC. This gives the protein CSARVFDEQFF.